The rows below give T cell receptor beta chains drawn from one sample of a study of blood T cell repertoires in COVID-19. TCRdb keeps only in-frame clones here, not all; method: immunoSEQ multiplex PCR. The data show about 130,000 clones, approximately 90% seen once. Sequencing was carried out using peripheral blood. These receptor sequences come from a man aged 50-59 years with COVID-19, enrolled during active disease. The CDR3 runs from the conserved cysteine through the conserved F or W. The D gene is left open where the match is weak. A clone size is listed for some rows: how often the clone was seen (once, few, many), or a class if it is expanded.

d_gene: -
j_gene: TRBJ1-6
abundance: -
v_gene: TRBV9
CDR3nt: TGTGCCAGCAGCGTCGATATAACAGGCCCCAATTCACCCCTCCACTTT
CDR3aa: CASSVDITGPNSPLHF

d_gene: TRBD2
j_gene: TRBJ2-4
abundance: -
v_gene: TRBV5-4
CDR3nt: TGTGCCAGCAGCTTCGGGCTAGCGGGAGAGCTAGCCAAAAACATTCAGTACTTC
CDR3aa: CASSFGLAGELAKNIQYF

d_gene: TRBD1
j_gene: TRBJ2-2
abundance: -
v_gene: TRBV5-6
CDR3nt: TGTGCCAGCAGCCCAACATCACAGGGGTGGGCCGGGGAGCTGTTTTTT
CDR3aa: CASSPTSQGWAGELFF

d_gene: TRBD2
j_gene: TRBJ2-2
abundance: -
v_gene: TRBV5-4
CDR3nt: TGTGCCAGCAGCTCCCCACTAGCGGGAGGCAACACCGGGGAGCTGTTTTTT
CDR3aa: CASSSPLAGGNTGELFF

d_gene: -
j_gene: TRBJ2-6
abundance: -
v_gene: TRBV9
CDR3nt: TGTGCCAGCAGCGTAGGGCTCTCTGGGGCCAACGTCCTGACTTTC
CDR3aa: CASSVGLSGANVLTF

d_gene: TRBD2
j_gene: TRBJ2-7
abundance: -
v_gene: TRBV24-1
CDR3nt: TGTGCCACCAGTGATGTGAGGGCGGGAGGAGTCGAGCAGTACTTC
CDR3aa: CATSDVRAGGVEQYF

d_gene: -
j_gene: TRBJ1-5
abundance: -
v_gene: TRBV6-2/TRBV6-3
CDR3nt: TGTGCCAGCAGCCCGCGCTACCTCGGGACACAACAGGATCAGCCCCAGCATTTT
CDR3aa: CASSPRYLGTQQDQPQHF

d_gene: TRBD1
j_gene: TRBJ1-5
abundance: once
v_gene: TRBV7-2
CDR3nt: TGTGCCAGCAGCAGAACCGGGACAGGGGGCAATCAGCCCCAGCATTTT
CDR3aa: CASSRTGTGGNQPQHF

d_gene: -
j_gene: TRBJ1-5
abundance: -
v_gene: TRBV6-6
CDR3nt: TGTGCCAGCAGTCTGGGGCAGGACGTTGACAATCAGCCCCAGCATTTT
CDR3aa: CASSLGQDVDNQPQHF

d_gene: TRBD1
j_gene: TRBJ1-6
abundance: -
v_gene: TRBV7-2
CDR3nt: TGTGCCAGCAGCTCGGGACAGGGGGCATTATATTCACCCCTCCACTTT
CDR3aa: CASSSGQGALYSPLHF

d_gene: -
j_gene: TRBJ1-1
abundance: -
v_gene: TRBV7-9
CDR3nt: TGTGCCAGCAGCGACGGGAGCACTGAAGCTTTCTTT
CDR3aa: CASSDGSTEAFF

d_gene: -
j_gene: TRBJ1-1
abundance: -
v_gene: TRBV5-1
CDR3nt: TGCGCCAGCAGCTTGGACAGAGCTGGGACTGAAGCTTTCTTT
CDR3aa: CASSLDRAGTEAFF

d_gene: TRBD2
j_gene: TRBJ2-1
abundance: -
v_gene: TRBV9
CDR3nt: TGTGCCAGCAGCGACCCCCGCGCCGGGACTAGCGGGAGCGTCTACAATGAGCAGTTCTTC
CDR3aa: CASSDPRAGTSGSVYNEQFF

d_gene: -
j_gene: TRBJ2-2
abundance: -
v_gene: TRBV10-3
CDR3nt: TGTGCCATCAGTGACGCCGGGACACACACCGGGGAGCTGTTTTTT
CDR3aa: CAISDAGTHTGELFF

d_gene: TRBD2
j_gene: TRBJ2-1
abundance: -
v_gene: TRBV6-1
CDR3nt: TGTGCCAGCAGTGAAGGGACTAGCGGGAGTTTGGGCATTTACAATGAGCAGTTCTTC
CDR3aa: CASSEGTSGSLGIYNEQFF

d_gene: TRBD2
j_gene: TRBJ2-7
abundance: -
v_gene: TRBV4-1
CDR3nt: TGCGCCAGCAGCCAAGAGTTAGCGGGAGCGGACGAGCAGTACTTC
CDR3aa: CASSQELAGADEQYF

d_gene: TRBD1
j_gene: TRBJ1-6
abundance: -
v_gene: TRBV7-2
CDR3nt: TGTGCCAGCAGCTTAGATCCAGGGGGCAATTCACCCCTCCACTTT
CDR3aa: CASSLDPGGNSPLHF

d_gene: TRBD2
j_gene: TRBJ2-2
abundance: -
v_gene: TRBV5-4
CDR3nt: TGTGCCAGCAGCTTGGGCCCTAGCGGGAGATTAACCGGGGAGCTGTTTTTT
CDR3aa: CASSLGPSGRLTGELFF

d_gene: -
j_gene: TRBJ1-5
abundance: -
v_gene: TRBV6-5
CDR3nt: TGTGCCAGCAGCGTTAATTCCGGAGTCGATCAGCCCCAGCATTTT
CDR3aa: CASSVNSGVDQPQHF

d_gene: -
j_gene: TRBJ1-2
abundance: once
v_gene: TRBV6-1
CDR3nt: TGTGCCAGCAGTGAGCGGGAGGGCGGCTATGGCTACACCTTC
CDR3aa: CASSEREGGYGYTF

d_gene: -
j_gene: TRBJ1-3
abundance: -
v_gene: TRBV7-2
CDR3nt: TGTGCCAGCAGCTTAGACAGCTCTGGAAACACCATATATTTT
CDR3aa: CASSLDSSGNTIYF

d_gene: -
j_gene: TRBJ1-2
abundance: -
v_gene: TRBV28
CDR3nt: TGTGCCAGCAGTGGGGGCCCTGGCTACACCTTC
CDR3aa: CASSGGPGYTF

d_gene: TRBD2
j_gene: TRBJ2-1
abundance: -
v_gene: TRBV25-1
CDR3nt: TGTGCCAGCAGTGGCTGGACTAGCGGGGACAATGAGCAGTTCTTC
CDR3aa: CASSGWTSGDNEQFF

d_gene: TRBD2
j_gene: TRBJ2-1
abundance: -
v_gene: TRBV5-1
CDR3nt: TGCGCCAGCAGCTTCCCAGGGACTAGCGGGAGTGGTTCCTACAATGAGCAGTTCTTC
CDR3aa: CASSFPGTSGSGSYNEQFF

d_gene: -
j_gene: TRBJ1-5
abundance: -
v_gene: TRBV19
CDR3nt: TGTGCCAGTAGCACTGGGGGCGCAGACCATCAGCCCCAGCATTTT
CDR3aa: CASSTGGADHQPQHF

d_gene: -
j_gene: TRBJ1-2
abundance: -
v_gene: TRBV6-5
CDR3nt: TGTGCCAGCACACGAGGGTTCGGCTACACCTTC
CDR3aa: CASTRGFGYTF

d_gene: TRBD1
j_gene: TRBJ2-2
abundance: -
v_gene: TRBV5-1
CDR3nt: TGCGCCAGCAGCATAAGGACAGGGGGAGTCACCGGGGAGCTGTTTTTT
CDR3aa: CASSIRTGGVTGELFF

d_gene: -
j_gene: TRBJ2-1
abundance: -
v_gene: TRBV5-8
CDR3nt: TGTGCCAGCAGCCCCGGGTACTTAAATGAGCAGTTCTTC
CDR3aa: CASSPGYLNEQFF

d_gene: -
j_gene: TRBJ1-1
abundance: -
v_gene: TRBV19
CDR3nt: TGTGCCAGTAGCCCTTTGGGGGAAGGAGGGTCTGAAGCTTTCTTT
CDR3aa: CASSPLGEGGSEAFF

d_gene: -
j_gene: TRBJ1-5
abundance: -
v_gene: TRBV9
CDR3nt: TGTGCCAGCAGCCAGTCGGGGAATAGCAATCAGCCCCAGCATTTT
CDR3aa: CASSQSGNSNQPQHF

d_gene: -
j_gene: TRBJ1-1
abundance: -
v_gene: TRBV6-2/TRBV6-3
CDR3nt: TGTGCCAGCAGTTACGAGGGGAGGGAAGGAGCTTTCTTT
CDR3aa: CASSYEGREGAFF

d_gene: TRBD2
j_gene: TRBJ2-5
abundance: -
v_gene: TRBV5-6
CDR3nt: TGTGCCAGCAGCCCGAGCCGGACTAGCGGCTTCCAAGAGACCCAGTACTTC
CDR3aa: CASSPSRTSGFQETQYF

d_gene: -
j_gene: TRBJ1-1
abundance: -
v_gene: TRBV7-9
CDR3nt: TGTGCCAGCAGCTTACTCGGGGGGAACACTGAAGCTTTCTTT
CDR3aa: CASSLLGGNTEAFF

d_gene: -
j_gene: TRBJ2-5
abundance: few
v_gene: TRBV12-3/TRBV12-4
CDR3nt: TGTGCCAGCAGTTCGGGGGTCGGAGAGACCCAGTACTTC
CDR3aa: CASSSGVGETQYF

d_gene: -
j_gene: TRBJ2-3
abundance: -
v_gene: TRBV9
CDR3nt: TGTGCCAGCAGCGTGAGGAGCACAGATACGCAGTATTTT
CDR3aa: CASSVRSTDTQYF

d_gene: -
j_gene: TRBJ1-1
abundance: once
v_gene: TRBV10-3
CDR3nt: TGTGCCATCAGAACGAAGGCGGATACTGAAGCTTTCTTT
CDR3aa: CAIRTKADTEAFF

d_gene: -
j_gene: TRBJ2-1
abundance: -
v_gene: TRBV6-2/TRBV6-3
CDR3nt: TGTGCCAGCAGTTTTGACTTGACGCACCCCCGGGACTACAATGAGCAGTTCTTC
CDR3aa: CASSFDLTHPRDYNEQFF

d_gene: TRBD1
j_gene: TRBJ1-2
abundance: -
v_gene: TRBV5-1
CDR3nt: TGCGCCAGCAGCGTCACAGGGGACGCTAACTATGGCTACACCTTC
CDR3aa: CASSVTGDANYGYTF

d_gene: TRBD1
j_gene: TRBJ1-4
abundance: -
v_gene: TRBV9
CDR3nt: TGTGCCAGCAGCGTCGCCGCGGGACAGGGTAATGAAAAACTGTTTTTT
CDR3aa: CASSVAAGQGNEKLFF

d_gene: -
j_gene: TRBJ2-4
abundance: -
v_gene: TRBV7-9
CDR3nt: TGTGCCAGCAGCTCGGCTCGAGCGATTGACATTCAGTACTTC
CDR3aa: CASSSARAIDIQYF

d_gene: -
j_gene: TRBJ2-3
abundance: -
v_gene: TRBV29-1
CDR3nt: TGCAGCGTTGAAGAACTAGCAGGGACAGATACGCAGTATTTT
CDR3aa: CSVEELAGTDTQYF

d_gene: TRBD1
j_gene: TRBJ1-1
abundance: -
v_gene: TRBV28
CDR3nt: TGTGCCAGCAGTTTGCGGTGGACAGCGGCCAGGGGGACTGAAGCTTTCTTT
CDR3aa: CASSLRWTAARGTEAFF

d_gene: TRBD1
j_gene: TRBJ2-1
abundance: -
v_gene: TRBV4-3
CDR3nt: TGCGCCAGCAGCCAGCGGACAGGGGGCGCGGCGAATGAGCAGTTCTTC
CDR3aa: CASSQRTGGAANEQFF

d_gene: -
j_gene: TRBJ2-3
abundance: -
v_gene: TRBV21-1
CDR3nt: TGTGCCAGCACCTCTAAACGGACTAGCGCTAGCACAGATACGCAGTATTTT
CDR3aa: CASTSKRTSASTDTQYF

d_gene: -
j_gene: TRBJ1-1
abundance: -
v_gene: TRBV12-3/TRBV12-4
CDR3nt: TGTGCCAGCTCCCTTGGAGGCGGGGCAGCTTTCTTT
CDR3aa: CASSLGGGAAFF

d_gene: TRBD2
j_gene: TRBJ2-2
abundance: -
v_gene: TRBV6-5
CDR3nt: TGTGCCAGCAGTTACGGGCTAGCGGGAGGATCCGGGGAGCTGTTTTTT
CDR3aa: CASSYGLAGGSGELFF

d_gene: TRBD1
j_gene: TRBJ2-7
abundance: -
v_gene: TRBV11-1
CDR3nt: TGTGCCAGCCGCCGGACAGGGTCCTACGAGCAGTACTTC
CDR3aa: CASRRTGSYEQYF

d_gene: TRBD2
j_gene: TRBJ2-1
abundance: few
v_gene: TRBV2
CDR3nt: TGTGCCAGCAGACCGGGACTAGTTTCAGAGCAGTTCTTC
CDR3aa: CASRPGLVSEQFF

d_gene: -
j_gene: TRBJ1-4
abundance: -
v_gene: TRBV5-1
CDR3nt: TGCGCCAGCAGCTGGGGACACGCGGATGAAAAACTGTTTTTT
CDR3aa: CASSWGHADEKLFF

d_gene: TRBD1
j_gene: TRBJ1-5
abundance: -
v_gene: TRBV5-6
CDR3nt: TGTGCCAGCAGCTCCGGGACAGGGGGCAATCAGCCCCAGCATTTT
CDR3aa: CASSSGTGGNQPQHF

d_gene: -
j_gene: TRBJ2-1
abundance: -
v_gene: TRBV7-9
CDR3nt: TGTGCCAGCAGCGGACAGCGGCCGCAGTTCTTC
CDR3aa: CASSGQRPQFF

d_gene: TRBD1
j_gene: TRBJ1-1
abundance: -
v_gene: TRBV10-3
CDR3nt: TGTGCCATCAGGGGGTTCCGGGACAGGGTGACTGAAGCTTTCTTT
CDR3aa: CAIRGFRDRVTEAFF

d_gene: TRBD1
j_gene: TRBJ1-1
abundance: -
v_gene: TRBV5-4
CDR3nt: TGTGCCAGCAGCTCGGGACAGGGGAGAACTGAAGCTTTCTTT
CDR3aa: CASSSGQGRTEAFF